Below, 17 T cell receptor beta chains from the same sample are listed, as sequenced in a study of T cell responses to AZD1222 COVID-19 vaccine. The method was immunoSEQ multiplex PCR; TCRdb's version includes in-frame clones alone and lacks a portion of them. The sample yields roughly 140,000 clones, around nine tenths seen once. Source: peripheral blood, taken on day 0 of AZD1222 vaccination. Receptors originate from an adult in good health.

This chain connects TRBV3-1 (or the pseudogene TRBV3-2) to TRBJ1-6; D might be TRBD1 (5 bases). Germline lookup yields CDR1 LGHDT and CDR2 YNNKEL (reference sequence). The CDR3 is 18 residues long. With 1 base removed from V and 7 bases from J, the gap between germline ends came to 20 bases. This chain's CDR3 is CASSQVMQGGTRNSPLHF. CDR3 coding DNA: TGTGCCAGCAGCCAAGTTATGCAGGGAGGTACTCGGAATTCACCCCTCCACTTT.

The chain has TRBV4-2 and TRBJ2-7; 8 bases are a match to TRBD2. J was trimmed by 0 bases and V by 4 bases; bases with no gene match: 8. Looked up from germline, CDR1 is LGHNA and CDR2 is YNFKEQ. The CDR3 loop spans 16 amino acids. The CDR3 here is CASSPSASGSSYEQYF. The CDR3 bases are TGTGCCAGCAGCCCCTCCGCAAGCGGGAGCTCCTACGAGCAGTACTTC.

V is TRBV5-1 and J is TRBJ1-1; maybe TRBD1 (5 bases). Germline-derived CDR1 and CDR2 are SGHRS and YFSETQ. CDR3 length: 16 amino acids. Trimming removed 3 bases from V and 0 bases from J, with 15 bases in between. CDR3 sequence reads: CASSSFQGGLNTEAFF. DNA for the CDR3: TGCGCCAGCAGCTCCTTCCAGGGCGGCTTGAACACTGAAGCTTTCTTT. Supplemented by reference TRBV5-1 and TRBJ1-1, the full variable domain reads KAGVTQTPRYLIKTRGQQVTLSCSPISGHRSVSWYQQTPGQGLQFLFEYFSETQRNKGNFPGRFSGRQFSNSRSEMNVSTLELGDSALYLCASSSFQGGLNTEAFFGQGTRLTVV.

V gene TRBV6-5 combines with J gene TRBJ1-1; D gene uncertain. CDR3 length equals 14 residues. Per germline, CDR1 MNHEY and CDR2 SVGAGI. V was clipped by 2 bases and J by 1 base, with 8 bases between them. The CDR3 is CASSYGLGNTEAFF. CDR3 coding DNA: TGTGCCAGCAGTTACGGGCTGGGGAACACTGAAGCTTTCTTT.

This clone was recorded only once. This chain joins TRBV24-1 and TRBJ2-1; TRBD2 might be the D (6 bases). The V gene's germline CDR1 is KGHDR and CDR2 SFDVKD. There are 14 residues in the CDR3. With 1 base removed from V and 7 bases from J, the gap between germline ends came to 10 bases. The CDR3 bases are TGTGCCACCAGTGATTTTACGGGGGAAAATGAGCAGTTCTTC. It yields the protein CATSDFTGENEQFF.

V gene TRBV5-1 combines with J gene TRBJ1-6; 7 bases match TRBD1. CDR3 size: 18 residues. Germline V lookup: CDR1 SGHRS, CDR2 YFSETQ. V lost 0 bases and J lost 0; bases outside the gene matches: 6. The CDR3 loop reads CASSLGARGSSYNSPLHF. CDR3 in DNA: TGCGCCAGCAGCTTGGGGGCCAGGGGGAGCTCCTATAATTCACCCCTCCACTTT.

The chain is built from TRBV28 and TRBJ2-7, with 9 bases identical to TRBD1. The CDR3 totals 14 residues. CDR1 and CDR2 (germline): MDHEN, SYDVKM. The V and J ends lost 3 bases and 3 bases, in that order; junction bases with no gene match: 3. The CDR3 sequence: CASSFGTGLYEQYF. For the CDR3, the DNA is TGTGCCAGCAGTTTCGGGACAGGGCTCTACGAGCAGTACTTC.

The gene calls are TRBV28 and TRBJ2-7; either TRBD1 or TRBD2 may supply D (6 bases each). Looked up from germline, CDR1 is MDHEN and CDR2 is SYDVKM. The CDR3 is 13 residues long. Between the trimmed V and J ends, which lost 2 bases and 5 bases, there was a span of 10 bases. As DNA, the CDR3 is TGTGCCAGCAGTTTAAGGGGGGACCACGAGCAGTACTTC. Translation: CASSLRGDHEQYF. The full variable domain, its missing parts supplied by reference TRBV28 and TRBJ2-7, is DVKVTQSSRYLVKRTGEKVFLECVQDMDHENMFWYRQDPGLGLRLIYFSYDVKMKEKGDIPEGYSVSREKKERFSLILESASTNQTSMYLCASSLRGDHEQYFGPGTRLTVT.

The chain recombines TRBV11-2 with TRBJ2-7, with a weak D call TRBD2 (6 bases). V was cut by 0 bases and J by 3 bases, with 15 bases left in between. The CDR3 covers 16 residues. The germline CDR1 and CDR2 sequences are SGHAT and FQNNGV. The CDR3 sequence: CASSLELWTTHYEQYF. CDR3 DNA: TGTGCCAGCAGCTTAGAACTTTGGACTACGCACTACGAGCAGTACTTC. The whole variable domain, remainder taken from reference TRBV11-2 and TRBJ2-7, is EAGVAQSPRYKIIEKRQSVAFWCNPISGHATLYWYQQILGQGPKLLIQFQNNGVVDDSQLPKDRFSAERLKGVDSTLKIQPAKLEDSAVYLCASSLELWTTHYEQYFGPGTRLTVT.

This sequence joins TRBV4-3 and TRBJ2-2; 12 bases line up with TRBD2. The ends lost 2 bases at V and 5 bases at J; junction bases unmatched: 6. The CDR3 spans 17 residues. Germline V CDR1 and CDR2: LGHNA, YSLEER. This CDR3 is CASSQNLAGGPTGELFF. The CDR3 DNA reads as TGCGCCAGCAGCCAAAATCTAGCGGGAGGGCCGACCGGGGAGCTGTTTTTT.

The chain recombines TRBV18 with TRBJ2-5, with 10 bases that match TRBD1. The CDR3 is 18 residues long. After removal of 2 bases from V and 3 bases from J, the junction contained 12 bases not matched to a gene. Germline V gene lookup returns CDR1 KGHSH and CDR2 LQKENI. In DNA, the CDR3 is TGTGCCAGCTCACCATATTTCGGGGACAGGGGAGGTGAAGAGACCCAGTACTTC. Its protein is CASSPYFGDRGGEETQYF.

The chain carries TRBV19 and TRBJ1-5, with D unresolved. Trimming left V 4 bases short and J 4 bases short, with 8 bases between. CDR1 is LNHDA, CDR2 SQIVND, per germline (reference sequence). The CDR3 has 13 residues. CDR3 sequence (DNA): TGTGCCAGTAGTAAACAGAAGAATCAGCCCCAGCATTTT. Translation: CASSKQKNQPQHF.

The V and J genes are TRBV3-1 (or the pseudogene TRBV3-2) and TRBJ2-5, with a weak D call TRBD2 (6 bases). Between the trimmed V and J ends, which lost 0 bases and 5 bases, there was a span of 16 bases. Germline V gene lookup returns CDR1 LGHDT and CDR2 YNNKEL (reference sequence). This CDR3 is built from 16 residues. The CDR3 is CASSQDFGGASETQYF. The DNA of the CDR3 is TGTGCCAGCAGCCAAGACTTCGGGGGAGCATCGGAGACCCAGTACTTC.

This clone was counted a few times. The chain couples TRBV6-6 to TRBJ1-1; D gene ambiguous. Per germline, CDR1 MNHNY and CDR2 SVGAGI (reference sequence). The CDR3 consists of 13 residues. V was clipped by 3 bases and J by 3 bases, with 8 bases between them. The CDR3 DNA sequence: TGTGCCAGCAGTTATCGGGAGCACACTGAAGCTTTCTTT. Translated: CASSYREHTEAFF.

The chain links TRBV7-2 to TRBJ2-7, with D possibly TRBD2 on 5 matching bases. V gave up 5 bases and J gave up 5 bases, with 10 bases separating them. Germline V gene data show CDR1 as SGHTA and CDR2 as FQGNSA. The CDR3 spans 12 residues. The CDR3 DNA follows: TGTGCCAGCAGCCCCTTCGGGGACGAGCAGTACTTC. It codes for CASSPFGDEQYF.

The V call is TRBV7-9, the J call TRBJ2-7; 10 bases map to TRBD1. CDR3 size: 14 residues. V was pared by 5 bases and J by 3 bases, with 4 bases of the junction left unmatched. The germline CDR1 and CDR2 sequences are SEHNR and FQNEAQ (reference sequence). The CDR3 reads CASSRGTGVYEQYF. The CDR3, as DNA: TGTGCCAGCAGCCGCGGGACAGGGGTCTACGAGCAGTACTTC.

This clone has a single count. V gene TRBV11-2 combines with J gene TRBJ2-1; possible D gene TRBD1, 6 bases. Germline CDR1 reads SGHAT; CDR2 reads FQNNGV. This CDR3 comprises 17 residues. V lost 4 bases and J 4 bases, leaving 20 bases between the germline ends. The CDR3 spells CASSSQGLSETYNEQFF. Written as DNA, the CDR3 is TGTGCCAGCAGCTCCCAGGGGTTATCGGAGACATACAATGAGCAGTTCTTC.